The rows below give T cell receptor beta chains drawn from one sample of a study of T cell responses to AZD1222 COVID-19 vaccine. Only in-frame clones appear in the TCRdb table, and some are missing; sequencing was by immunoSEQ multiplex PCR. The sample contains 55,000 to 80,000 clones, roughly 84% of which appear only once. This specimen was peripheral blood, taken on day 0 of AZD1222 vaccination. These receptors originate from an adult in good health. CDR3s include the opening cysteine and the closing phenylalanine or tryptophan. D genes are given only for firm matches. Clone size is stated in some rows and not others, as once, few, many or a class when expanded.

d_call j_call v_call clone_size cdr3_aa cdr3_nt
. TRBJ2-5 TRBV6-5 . CASSYTGRETQYF TGTGCCAGCAGTTACACAGGGCGGGAGACCCAGTACTTC
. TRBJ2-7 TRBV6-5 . CATLWPSYGYEQYF TGTGCCACCCTGTGGCCGAGTTACGGGTACGAGCAGTACTTC
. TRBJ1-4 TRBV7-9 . CASSLGGTGKLFF TGTGCCAGCAGCTTGGGGGGGACTGGAAAACTGTTTTTT
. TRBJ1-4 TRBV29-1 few CSVAREGDGKLFF TGCAGCGTGGCTCGAGAAGGGGACGGAAAACTGTTTTTT
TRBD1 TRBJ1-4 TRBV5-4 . CASSLKTGTGVEKLFF TGTGCCAGCAGCTTAAAGACCGGGACAGGGGTTGAAAAACTGTTTTTT
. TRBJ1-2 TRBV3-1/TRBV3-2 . CASSKFMAANYGYTF TGTGCCAGCAGCAAATTCATGGCCGCTAACTATGGCTACACCTTC
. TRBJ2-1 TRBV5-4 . CASSLDYRSNEQFF TGTGCCAGCAGCTTGGATTACAGAAGCAATGAGCAGTTCTTC
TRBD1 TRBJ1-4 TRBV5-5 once CASSRGQGEEGEKLFF TGTGCCAGCAGCCGTGGACAGGGGGAAGAGGGTGAAAAACTGTTTTTT
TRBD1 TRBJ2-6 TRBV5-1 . CASSLRAGTGPFGANVLTF TGCGCCAGCAGCTTACGTGCCGGGACAGGGCCCTTTGGGGCCAACGTCCTGACTTTC
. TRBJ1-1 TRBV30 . CAWSPGDSTEAFF TGTGCCTGGAGTCCGGGGGATAGCACTGAAGCTTTCTTT
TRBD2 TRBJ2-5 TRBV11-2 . CASSSRGAGGETQYF TGTGCCAGCAGCTCCCGAGGGGCGGGGGGAGAGACCCAGTACTTC
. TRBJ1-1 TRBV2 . CASSTGTWGTEAFF TGTGCCAGCAGTACCGGGACCTGGGGCACTGAAGCTTTCTTT
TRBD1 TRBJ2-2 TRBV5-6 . CASSSRDRGFGGELFF TGTGCCAGCAGCTCACGGGACAGGGGATTTGGCGGGGAGCTGTTTTTT
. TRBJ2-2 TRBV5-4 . CASSFLQGNTGELFF TGTGCCAGCAGCTTTCTACAGGGGAACACCGGGGAGCTGTTTTTT
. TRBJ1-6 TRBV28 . CASSFEPVGYNSPLHF TGTGCCAGCAGTTTCGAGCCTGTGGGCTATAATTCACCCCTCCACTTT
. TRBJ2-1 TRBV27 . CASSLGQPSYNEQFF TGTGCCAGCAGTTTAGGACAGCCCTCCTACAATGAGCAGTTCTTC
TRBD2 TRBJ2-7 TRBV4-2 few CASSQPGLAVVEQYF TGTGCCAGCAGCCAGCCGGGACTAGCGGTGGTCGAGCAGTACTTC
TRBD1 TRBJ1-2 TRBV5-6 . CASSLGQGAWGYTF TGTGCCAGCAGCTTGGGACAGGGGGCGTGGGGCTACACCTTC
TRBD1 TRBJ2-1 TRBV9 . CASSGGTGGYEQFF TGTGCCAGCAGCGGAGGGACAGGGGGGTATGAGCAGTTCTTC
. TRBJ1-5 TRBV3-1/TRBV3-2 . CASSIQPNQPQHF TGTGCCAGCAGCATCCAGCCTAATCAGCCCCAGCATTTT
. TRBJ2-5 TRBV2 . CASRNIRETQYF TGTGCCAGCAGGAACATTCGGGAGACCCAGTACTTC
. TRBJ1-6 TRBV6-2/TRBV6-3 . CASSWANSPLHF TGTGCCAGCAGTTGGGCAAATTCACCCCTCCACTTT
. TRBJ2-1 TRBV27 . CASRNYEALGGEQFF TGTGCCAGCAGGAACTACGAAGCTCTTGGAGGGGAGCAGTTCTTC
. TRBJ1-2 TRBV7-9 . CASSLPGADGYTF TGTGCCAGCAGCTTACCAGGGGCGGATGGCTACACCTTC
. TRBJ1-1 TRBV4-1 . CASSQDGYQAFF TGCGCCAGCAGCCAAGACGGGTATCAAGCTTTCTTT
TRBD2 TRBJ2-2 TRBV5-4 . CASSLVLAGRGELFF TGTGCCAGCAGCTTGGTCCTAGCGGGGAGGGGGGAGCTGTTTTTT
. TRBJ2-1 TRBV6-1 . CASSEDLDYNEQFF TGTGCCAGCAGTGAAGACCTCGACTACAATGAGCAGTTCTTC
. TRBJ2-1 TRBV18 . CASSQTKGTSHEQFF TGTGCCAGCTCACAAACCAAGGGGACATCCCATGAGCAGTTCTTC
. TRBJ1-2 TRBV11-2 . CASSPINRGGDGYTF TGTGCCAGCAGCCCCATTAATCGGGGAGGCGATGGCTACACCTTC
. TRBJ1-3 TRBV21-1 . CASSNFIRGDRNTIYF TGTGCCAGCAGCAATTTCATTCGAGGGGACAGAAACACCATATATTTT